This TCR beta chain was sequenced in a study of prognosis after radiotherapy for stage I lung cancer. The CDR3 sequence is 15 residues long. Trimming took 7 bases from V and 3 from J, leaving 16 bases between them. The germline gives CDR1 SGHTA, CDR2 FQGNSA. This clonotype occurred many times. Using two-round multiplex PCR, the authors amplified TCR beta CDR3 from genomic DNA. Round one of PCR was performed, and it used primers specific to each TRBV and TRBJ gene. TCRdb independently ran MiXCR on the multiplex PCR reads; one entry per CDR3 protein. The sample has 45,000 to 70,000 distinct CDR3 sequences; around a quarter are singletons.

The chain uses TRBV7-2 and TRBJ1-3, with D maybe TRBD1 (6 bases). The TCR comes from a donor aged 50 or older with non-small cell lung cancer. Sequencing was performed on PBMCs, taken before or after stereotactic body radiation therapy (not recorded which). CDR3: CASTHRGAGGNTIYF. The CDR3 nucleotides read TGTGCCAGCACCCATCGGGGGGCTGGTGGAAACACCATATATTTT.